One and the same sample provided the 31 T cell receptor beta chains below, sequenced in a study of blood T cell repertoires in COVID-19. Clones were sequenced by immunoSEQ multiplex PCR, and TCRdb holds only the in-frame ones, with some missing. Here the sample spans roughly 200,000 clones, nearly 90% being singletons. The sample was PBMCs or T cells enriched from blood (not recorded which). The receptors were gathered from a woman in her forties with acute COVID-19.

This clone has a single count. This rearrangement joins TRBV5-1 to TRBJ2-2, with TRBD1 identical over 11 bases. V gave up 0 bases and J gave up 4 bases; unmatched junction bases: 8. Germline lookup yields CDR1 SGHRS and CDR2 YFSETQ. This CDR3 has 18 amino acids. The chain's CDR3 is CASSLAGTGGFGTGELFF. As DNA, the CDR3 is TGCGCCAGCAGCTTGGCTGGGACAGGGGGTTTCGGCACCGGGGAGCTGTTTTTT. Variable domain in full (rest from reference TRBV5-1 and TRBJ2-2): KAGVTQTPRYLIKTRGQQVTLSCSPISGHRSVSWYQQTPGQGLQFLFEYFSETQRNKGNFPGRFSGRQFSNSRSEMNVSTLELGDSALYLCASSLAGTGGFGTGELFFGEGSRLTVL.

This CDR3 reads CASSAGGPRLNEQFF. As DNA, the CDR3 is TGTGCCAGCAGTGCAGGAGGGCCCCGACTGAATGAGCAGTTCTTC. The chain has TRBV2 and TRBJ2-1; D perhaps matches TRBD2 (6 bases). V was clipped by 4 bases and J by 7 bases, with 17 bases between them. Germline loops: CDR1 SNHLY, CDR2 FYNNEI. The CDR3 extends over 15 amino acids. Drawing the rest from reference TRBV2 and TRBJ2-1, the complete variable domain is EPEVTQTPSHQVTQMGQEVILRCVPISNHLYFYWYRQILGQKVEFLVSFYNNEISEKSEIFDDQFSVERPDGSNFTLKIRSTKLEDSAMYFCASSAGGPRLNEQFFGPGTRLTVL.

CDR3 loop: CASSAGDRVGANVLTF. CDR3 DNA sequence: TGTGCCAGTAGTGCCGGGGACAGGGTTGGGGCCAACGTCCTGACTTTC. V usage is TRBV19 and J usage is TRBJ2-6; 9 bases match TRBD1. Losses at the gene ends were 5 bases for V and 3 bases for J; bases not matched to a gene: 5. This CDR3 has 16 residues. Germline loops: CDR1 LNHDA, CDR2 SQIVND (reference sequence).

The sample holds one count of this clone. This chain joins TRBV6-6 and TRBJ1-1, with D perhaps TRBD1 (5 bases). Trimming shortened V by 0 bases and J by 6 bases, and 8 bases separated the two germline ends. Germline V gives CDR1 MNHNY, CDR2 SVGAGI (reference sequence). The CDR3 is 13 amino acids. The CDR3 DNA reads as TGTGCCAGCAGTTACTCGGGGCAGCCTGAAGCTTTCTTT. It encodes CASSYSGQPEAFF.

The chain uses TRBV6-5 and TRBJ1-1, with a tentative D call TRBD1 (5 bases). CDR3 length: 13 residues. V lost 2 bases and J 1 base, leaving 5 bases between the germline ends. From germline, CDR1 is MNHEY and CDR2 SVGAGI. Written as DNA, the CDR3 is TGTGCCAGCAGTTACACAGGGAACACTGAAGCTTTCTTT. This sequence encodes CASSYTGNTEAFF.

This sequence joins TRBV7-9 and TRBJ1-3; D unclear. The V end was cut by 2 bases, the J end by 5 bases, with 10 bases between. The CDR3 runs 14 residues. The germline V gene encodes CDR1 SEHNR and CDR2 FQNEAQ (reference sequence). The CDR3 bases are TGTGCCAGCAGCTTATCAGACGGGAGAAACACCATATATTTT. This encodes CASSLSDGRNTIYF. The full variable domain, with the rest looked up from reference TRBV7-9 and TRBJ1-3, is DTGVSQNPRHKITKRGQNVTFRCDPISEHNRLYWYRQTLGQGPEFLTYFQNEAQLEKSRLLSDRFSAERPKGSFSTLEIQRTEQGDSAMYLCASSLSDGRNTIYFGEGSWLTVV.

The chain links TRBV18 to TRBJ1-2; TRBD1 is a possible D gene (5 bases). The germline V gene encodes CDR1 KGHSH and CDR2 LQKENI. The germline V and J ends were trimmed by 8 bases and 6 bases, with 19 bases remaining between them. This CDR3 spans 14 amino acids. This chain's CDR3 is CASSTTATAHGYTF. The CDR3 bases are TGTGCCAGCAGCACCACGGCGACAGCTCATGGCTACACCTTC.

This clone came up a few times. One end of the junction does not line up with germline, which may come from a read error. The J gene is TRBJ2-1, the V gene TRBV18, with D perhaps TRBD2 (6 bases). The CDR3 contains 15 residues. Germline CDR1 is KGHSH and CDR2 is LQKENI. The CDR3 reads CASSATSGSNNEQFF. CDR3 in DNA: TGTGCCAGCTCAGCGACTAGTGGGAGTAACAACGAGCAGTTCTTC.

The rearrangement uses TRBV13 and TRBJ2-7; D is perhaps TRBD1 (5 bases). This CDR3 spans 14 amino acids. Germline loops: CDR1 PRHDT, CDR2 FYEKMQ (reference sequence). The V gene lost 3 bases and the J gene lost 6 bases, with 15 bases spanning the gap. CDR3 DNA: TGTGCCAGCAGCTTCGATCCAGGGTCTAGCGAGCAGTACTTC. It translates to CASSFDPGSSEQYF.

J is TRBJ2-3 and V is TRBV28, with D possibly TRBD1 on 6 matching bases. Deletions cut 6 bases from V and 2 bases from J, with 15 bases between. The CDR3 is made up of 15 amino acids. Germline V lookup: CDR1 MDHEN, CDR2 SYDVKM. As DNA, the CDR3 is TGTGCCAGCAGCCGTTTAGGGGGTTCCACAGATACGCAGTATTTT. Amino acids: CASSRLGGSTDTQYF.

The genes are TRBV24-1 and TRBJ2-1, with D unclear. CDR1 is KGHDR and CDR2 is SFDVKD in the germline V gene. This CDR3 has 14 residues. Trimming pared 5 bases from V and 2 bases from J, leaving 9 bases between. The CDR3: CATSGLGAYNEQFF. The CDR3 DNA sequence: TGTGCCACCAGTGGGCTTGGTGCCTACAATGAGCAGTTCTTC.

The V gene is TRBV30, the J gene TRBJ1-2; 12 bases line up with TRBD1. CDR3 length: 13 amino acids. V lost 3 bases and J lost 8; bases outside the gene matches: 4. Germline V CDR1 and CDR2: GTSNPN, SVGIG (reference sequence). CDR3 protein: CAWRGTGGGGYTF. CDR3 DNA: TGTGCCTGGAGAGGGACAGGGGGCGGCGGCTACACCTTC.

The chain carries TRBV6-5 and TRBJ2-7; maybe TRBD1 (6 bases). Trimming removed 0 bases at V and 2 bases at J, with 11 bases between. The CDR3 spans 15 residues. Germline lookup yields CDR1 MNHEY and CDR2 SVGAGI. The CDR3 nucleotides are TGTGCCAGCAGTTACTCGCCGGACAGCACCTACGAGCAGTACTTC. This gives the protein CASSYSPDSTYEQYF.

The chain couples TRBV3-1 (or the pseudogene TRBV3-2) to TRBJ2-4; no clear D. Germline CDR1 LGHDT, CDR2 YNNKEL (reference sequence). Trimming removed 4 bases at V and 0 bases at J, with 7 bases between. The CDR3 runs to 14 residues. CDR3: CASSPGLAKNIQYF. The CDR3 region has the DNA TGTGCCAGCAGCCCCGGTCTAGCCAAAAACATTCAGTACTTC.

The J gene is TRBJ1-1, the V gene TRBV15; perhaps TRBD1 as D (6 bases). The CDR3 totals 15 residues. V lost 0 bases to trimming and J lost 4 bases, with 12 bases between them. CDR1 and CDR2 (germline): LNHNV, YYDKDF (reference sequence). For the CDR3, the DNA is TGTGCCACCAGCAGAGATCGACAGGTACTCACTGAAGCTTTCTTT. Translating gives CATSRDRQVLTEAFF.

The V and J genes are TRBV19 and TRBJ2-7; D perhaps matches TRBD1 (6 bases). V dropped 6 bases and J dropped 2 bases, with 8 bases sitting between them. Germline V lookup: CDR1 LNHDA, CDR2 SQIVND (reference sequence). The CDR3 consists of 12 residues. CDR3 residues: CASSGDTYEQYF. The CDR3 region has the DNA TGTGCCAGTAGCGGGGACACCTACGAGCAGTACTTC. Full variable domain (missing parts from reference TRBV19 and TRBJ2-7): DGGITQSPKYLFRKEGQNVTLSCEQNLNHDAMYWYRQDPGQGLRLIYYSQIVNDFQKGDIAEGYSVSREKKESFPLTVTSAQKNPTAFYLCASSGDTYEQYFGPGTRLTVT.

V usage is TRBV6-5 and J usage is TRBJ1-2; 11 bases map to TRBD1. From germline, CDR1 is MNHEY and CDR2 SVGAGI. CDR3 length equals 14 residues. V trimming: 6 bases; J trimming: 8 bases; junction bases outside the gene matches: 8. The CDR3 spells CASRVGQGALGYTF. The CDR3 coding sequence is TGTGCCAGCAGAGTAGGACAGGGGGCCTTAGGCTACACCTTC.

V usage is TRBV4-2 and J usage is TRBJ2-3; 7 bases are a match to TRBD2. The germline V gene encodes CDR1 LGHNA and CDR2 YNFKEQ. The ends lost 1 base at V and 5 bases at J; junction bases unmatched: 6. This CDR3 has 15 amino acids. CDR3: CASSQGASGKDTQYF. In DNA form, the CDR3 reads TGTGCCAGCAGCCAAGGGGCTAGCGGTAAAGATACGCAGTATTTT.

The genes are TRBV6-6 and TRBJ2-7, with a possible D match to TRBD1 (6 bases). The V and J ends lost 0 bases and 6 bases respectively, with 15 bases between them. CDR1 and CDR2 (germline): MNHNY, SVGAGI (reference sequence). CDR3 length: 15 residues. CDR3 in DNA: TGTGCCAGCAGTTACTCCCGTGGACAGTCAGGCGAGCAGTACTTC. Amino acids: CASSYSRGQSGEQYF.

The V gene is TRBV4-1, the J gene TRBJ2-7; D is ambiguous. Germline CDR1 reads MGHRA; CDR2 reads YSYEKL. The CDR3 length is 14 residues. The ends were cut back, 4 bases at V and 0 bases at J, with 10 bases in the middle. CDR3 sequence reads: CASSPTVLSYEQYF. The CDR3 coding sequence is TGCGCCAGCAGCCCTACAGTCCTCTCCTACGAGCAGTACTTC.

The chain employs TRBV29-1 and TRBJ2-5; TRBD2 is a possible D gene (6 bases). The CDR3 spans 10 residues. V lost 6 bases to trimming and J lost 4 bases, with 6 bases between them. Germline-derived CDR1 and CDR2 are SQVTM and ANQGSEA. CDR3 nucleotides: TGCAGCGTGGGGGGAGAGACCCAGTACTTC. Encoded protein: CSVGGETQYF.

V is TRBV7-6 and J is TRBJ1-2; 12 bases fit TRBD1. Germline CDR1 and CDR2: SGHVS and FNYEAQ. J lost 0 bases, V lost 5 bases, and 7 bases had no gene match. This CDR3 is 17 amino acids long. The CDR3 coding sequence is TGTGCCAGCAGCCCCGGGACAGGGGGCGCTTCTAACTATGGCTACACCTTC. It is translated as CASSPGTGGASNYGYTF.

This chain connects TRBV29-1 to TRBJ2-7, with D possibly matching TRBD1 (6 bases). The CDR3 extends over 16 amino acids. Germline V gene lookup returns CDR1 SQVTM and CDR2 ANQGSEA. V shed 6 bases and J shed 0 bases, with 21 bases lying between them. This chain's CDR3 is CSVVGQPQSSSYEQYF. In DNA form, the CDR3 reads TGCAGCGTGGTCGGACAGCCACAGTCAAGCTCCTACGAGCAGTACTTC.

The rearrangement links TRBV7-9 to TRBJ1-2; D possibly corresponds to TRBD1 (6 bases). Germline V gene data show CDR1 as SEHNR and CDR2 as FQNEAQ (reference sequence). The CDR3 covers 15 residues. V gave up 5 bases and J gave up 5 bases, with 18 bases separating them. The CDR3 coding sequence is TGTGCCAGCAGCCCGGACAGTGCCGCTGTTTATGGCTACACCTTC. Protein product: CASSPDSAAVYGYTF.

The J gene is TRBJ2-5, the V gene TRBV3-1 (or the pseudogene TRBV3-2); maybe TRBD2 (5 bases). Germline V gives CDR1 LGHDT, CDR2 YNNKEL (reference sequence). V shed 2 bases and J shed 4 bases, with 8 bases lying between them. The CDR3 runs 13 residues. The CDR3 here is CASSQLRGETQYF. The DNA for the CDR3 is TGTGCCAGCAGCCAACTACGGGGAGAGACCCAGTACTTC.

The rearrangement joins TRBV3-1 (or the pseudogene TRBV3-2) to TRBJ1-6; D is unresolved. Germline lookup yields CDR1 LGHDT and CDR2 YNNKEL (reference sequence). The CDR3 covers 12 residues. With 2 bases removed from V and 12 bases from J, the gap between germline ends came to 8 bases. CDR3 loop: CASSQSRLPLHF. CDR3 in DNA: TGTGCCAGCAGCCAAAGTAGACTACCCCTCCACTTT.

V and J are TRBV19 and TRBJ1-5, with D uncertain. Germline V gene data show CDR1 as LNHDA and CDR2 as SQIVND (reference sequence). The CDR3 consists of 15 residues. Trimming removed 4 bases from V and 6 bases from J, with 16 bases in between. The DNA for the CDR3 is TGTGCCAGTAGTACGCAAACCAGTTCGGGTCAGCCCCAGCATTTT. Residues: CASSTQTSSGQPQHF.

This chain joins TRBV5-1 and TRBJ2-7, with D tentatively TRBD1 (6 bases). The ends were cut back, 4 bases at V and 0 bases at J, with 11 bases in the middle. Germline V gene data show CDR1 as SGHRS and CDR2 as YFSETQ. This CDR3 comprises 14 residues. The CDR3 nucleotides read TGCGCCAGCAGCGGACAGAGTAGCTCCTACGAGCAGTACTTC. This encodes CASSGQSSSYEQYF.

Here the CDR3 reads CASSPAGGRGSPLHF. DNA for the CDR3: TGTGCCAGCAGTCCTGCAGGGGGACGTGGTTCACCCCTCCACTTT. The V and J genes are TRBV27 and TRBJ1-6, with TRBD1 matching over 7 bases. From germline, CDR1 is MNHEY and CDR2 SMNVEV (reference sequence). The CDR3 consists of 15 residues. The junction had 10 bases not matched to a gene; V was cut back by 5 bases and J by 9 bases.

J is TRBJ2-5 and V is TRBV6-5; possible D gene TRBD1, 5 bases. CDR1 is MNHEY, CDR2 SVGAGI, per germline. The CDR3 loop spans 13 amino acids. V dropped 2 bases and J dropped 5 bases, with 9 bases sitting between them. The CDR3 loop is CASSYDSWETQYF. The CDR3 nucleotides read TGTGCCAGCAGTTACGACAGTTGGGAGACCCAGTACTTC.

This clone was found once. The rearrangement links TRBV2 to TRBJ1-4; 7 bases agree with TRBD1. The ends lost 8 bases at V and 8 bases at J; junction bases unmatched: 5. The germline CDR1 and CDR2 sequences are SNHLY and FYNNEI. The CDR3 length is 12 residues. The CDR3 bases are TGTGCCAGCGGGGAAGGGGGCGAAAAACTGTTTTTT. Translating gives CASGEGGEKLFF.